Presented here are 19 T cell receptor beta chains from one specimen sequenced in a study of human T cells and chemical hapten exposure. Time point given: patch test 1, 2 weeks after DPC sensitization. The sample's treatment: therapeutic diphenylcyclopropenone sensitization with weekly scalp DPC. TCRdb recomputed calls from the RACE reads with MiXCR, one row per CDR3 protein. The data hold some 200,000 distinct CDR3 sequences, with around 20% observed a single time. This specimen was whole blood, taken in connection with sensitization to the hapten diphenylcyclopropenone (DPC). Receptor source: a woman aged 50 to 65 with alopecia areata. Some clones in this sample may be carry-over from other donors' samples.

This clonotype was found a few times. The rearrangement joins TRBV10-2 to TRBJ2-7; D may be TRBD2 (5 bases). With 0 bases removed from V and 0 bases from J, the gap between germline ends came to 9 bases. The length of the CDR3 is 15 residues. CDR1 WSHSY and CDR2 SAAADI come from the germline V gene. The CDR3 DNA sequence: TGCGCCAGCAGTGAGTCTTGGGCGGGCTCCTACGAGCAGTACTTC. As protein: CASSESWAGSYEQYF.

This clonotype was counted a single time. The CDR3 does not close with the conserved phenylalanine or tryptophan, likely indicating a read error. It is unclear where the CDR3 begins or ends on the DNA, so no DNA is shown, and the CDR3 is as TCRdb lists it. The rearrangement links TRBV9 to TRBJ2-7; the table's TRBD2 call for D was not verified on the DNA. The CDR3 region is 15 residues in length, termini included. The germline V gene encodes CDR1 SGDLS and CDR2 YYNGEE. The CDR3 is CASSVGPGLADGIVI.

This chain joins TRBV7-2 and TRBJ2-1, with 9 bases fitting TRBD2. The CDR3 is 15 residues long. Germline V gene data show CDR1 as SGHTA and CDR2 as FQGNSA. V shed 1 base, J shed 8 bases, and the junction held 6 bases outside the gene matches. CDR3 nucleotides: TGTGCCAGCAGCTTAGTTAGCGGGAGAATCGATGAGCAGTTCTTC. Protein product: CASSLVSGRIDEQFF.

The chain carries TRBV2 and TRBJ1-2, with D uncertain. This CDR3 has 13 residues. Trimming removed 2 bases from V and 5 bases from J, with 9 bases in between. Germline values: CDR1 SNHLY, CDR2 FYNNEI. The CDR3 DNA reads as TGTGCCAGCAGTGAAATGAGGGAATATGGCTACACCTTC. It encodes CASSEMREYGYTF.

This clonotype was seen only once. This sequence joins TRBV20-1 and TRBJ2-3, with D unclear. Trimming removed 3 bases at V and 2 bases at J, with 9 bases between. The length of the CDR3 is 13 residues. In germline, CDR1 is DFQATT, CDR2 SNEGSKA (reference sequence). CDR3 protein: CSASLRTTDTQYF. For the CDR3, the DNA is TGCAGTGCTAGCCTCCGTACCACAGATACGCAGTATTTT.

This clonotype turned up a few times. Here the CDR3 DNA reads TGCAGTGCGGTCCTACTAGCGGGAGGCCGGTGGGGGGGCAATGAGCAGTTCTTC. Translation: CSAVLLAGGRWGGNEQFF. The gene calls are TRBV20-1 and TRBJ2-1, with 12 positions matching TRBD2. From germline, CDR1 is DFQATT and CDR2 SNEGSKA (reference sequence). CDR3 size: 18 residues. Germline trimming cut 6 bases from V and 6 bases from J; bases unmatched to any gene: 18.

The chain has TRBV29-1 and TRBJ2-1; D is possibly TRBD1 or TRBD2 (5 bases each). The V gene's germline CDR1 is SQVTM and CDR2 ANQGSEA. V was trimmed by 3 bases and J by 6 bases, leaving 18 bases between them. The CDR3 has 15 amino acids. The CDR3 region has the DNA TGCAGCGTTGATAAATCGGGGACGCTTACCAATGAGCAGTTCTTC. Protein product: CSVDKSGTLTNEQFF.

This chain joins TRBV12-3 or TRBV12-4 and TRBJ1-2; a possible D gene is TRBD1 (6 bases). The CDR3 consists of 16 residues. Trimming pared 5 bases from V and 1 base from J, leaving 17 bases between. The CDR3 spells CASSPYGRGHNYGYTF. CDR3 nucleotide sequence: TGTGCCAGCAGTCCTTACGGCAGGGGACATAACTATGGCTACACCTTC.

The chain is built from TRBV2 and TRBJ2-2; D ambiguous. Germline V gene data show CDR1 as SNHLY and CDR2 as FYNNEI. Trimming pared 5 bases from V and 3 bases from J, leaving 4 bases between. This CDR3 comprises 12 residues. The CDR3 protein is CASSIDTGELFF. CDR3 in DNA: TGTGCCAGCAGTATAGACACCGGGGAGCTGTTTTTT.

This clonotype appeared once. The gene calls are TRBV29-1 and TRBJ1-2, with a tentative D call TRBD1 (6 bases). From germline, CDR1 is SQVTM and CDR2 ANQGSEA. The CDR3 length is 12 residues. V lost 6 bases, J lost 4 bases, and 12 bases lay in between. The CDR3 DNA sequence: TGCAGCGTACAGGGAGGGATCTATGGCTACACCTTC. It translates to CSVQGGIYGYTF.

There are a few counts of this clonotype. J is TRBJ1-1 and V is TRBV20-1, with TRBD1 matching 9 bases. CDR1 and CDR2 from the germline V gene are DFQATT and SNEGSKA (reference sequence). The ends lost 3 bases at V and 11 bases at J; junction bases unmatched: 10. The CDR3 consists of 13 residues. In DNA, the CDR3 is TGCAGTGCTAGCCCACAGGGGGCGGGAGGCGCTTTCTTT. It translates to CSASPQGAGGAFF.

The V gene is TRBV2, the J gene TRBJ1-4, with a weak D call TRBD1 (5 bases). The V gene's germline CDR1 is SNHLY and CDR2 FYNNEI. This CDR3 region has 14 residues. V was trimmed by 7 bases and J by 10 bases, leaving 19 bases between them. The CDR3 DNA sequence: TGTGCCAGCATAGGGGCTCAATCTGGAGTAAAACTGTTTTTT. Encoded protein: CASIGAQSGVKLFF.

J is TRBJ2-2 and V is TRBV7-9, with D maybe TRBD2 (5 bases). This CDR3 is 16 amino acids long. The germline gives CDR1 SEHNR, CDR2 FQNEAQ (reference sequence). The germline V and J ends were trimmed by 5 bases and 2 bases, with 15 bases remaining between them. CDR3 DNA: TGTGCCAGCAGCCTCGGAGGACCCATTAACACCGGGGAGCTGTTTTTT. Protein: CASSLGGPINTGELFF.

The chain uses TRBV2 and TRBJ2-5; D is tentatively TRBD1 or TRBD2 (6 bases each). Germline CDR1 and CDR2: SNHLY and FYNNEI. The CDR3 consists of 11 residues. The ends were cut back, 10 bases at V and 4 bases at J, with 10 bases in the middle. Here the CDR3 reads CANGGSETQYF. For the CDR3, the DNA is TGTGCCAACGGGGGCTCAGAGACCCAGTACTTC.

CDR3 in amino acids: CASSSGLLLETQYF. The CDR3 coding sequence is TGTGCCAGCAGCTCGGGCCTCCTGCTGGAGACCCAGTACTTC. This chain uses TRBV5-6 with TRBJ2-5; D gene uncertain. The ends were cut back, 3 bases at V and 5 bases at J, with 14 bases in the middle. Per the germline V gene, CDR1 is SGHDT and CDR2 is YYEEEE. The CDR3 extends over 14 amino acids.

The CDR3: CASSRLAGDSDTQYF. CDR3 sequence (DNA): TGCGCCAGCAGTCGCCTAGCGGGAGATTCAGATACGCAGTATTTT. The rearrangement joins TRBV5-1 to TRBJ2-3, with TRBD2 matching over 10 bases. Germline CDR1 reads SGHRS; CDR2 reads YFSETQ. The length of the CDR3 is 15 residues. With V trimmed by 5 bases and J by 4 bases, 7 bases remained unmatched.

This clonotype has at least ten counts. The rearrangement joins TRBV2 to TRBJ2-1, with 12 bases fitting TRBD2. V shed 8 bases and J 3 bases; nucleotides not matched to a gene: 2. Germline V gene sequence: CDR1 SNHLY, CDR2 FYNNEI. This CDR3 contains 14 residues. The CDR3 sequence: CASLGLAGYNEQFF. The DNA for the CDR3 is TGTGCCAGCCTGGGACTAGCGGGCTACAATGAGCAGTTCTTC.

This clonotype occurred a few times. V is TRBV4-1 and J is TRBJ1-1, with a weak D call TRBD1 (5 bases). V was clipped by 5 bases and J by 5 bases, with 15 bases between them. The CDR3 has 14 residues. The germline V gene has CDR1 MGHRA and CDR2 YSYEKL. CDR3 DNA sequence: TGCGCCAGCAGCTCGACTGAGGGGCAGACTGAAGCTTTCTTT. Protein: CASSSTEGQTEAFF.

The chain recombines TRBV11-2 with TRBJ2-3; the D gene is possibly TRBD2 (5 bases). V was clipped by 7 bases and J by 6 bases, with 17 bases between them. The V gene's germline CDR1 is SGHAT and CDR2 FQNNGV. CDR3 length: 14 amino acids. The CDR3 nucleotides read TGTGCCAGCACCCCCGCGGGTATCGGGGATACGCAGTATTTT. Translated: CASTPAGIGDTQYF.